These 2 T cell receptor beta chains came from one sample sequenced in a study of blood T cell repertoires in COVID-19. The data were produced by immunoSEQ multiplex PCR, yet TCRdb's version contains in-frame clones alone and is incomplete. The repertoire holds around 310,000 clones, with approximately 92% as singletons. The sample taken for sequencing was peripheral blood. Receptors originate from a woman younger than 45 with COVID-19, enrolled during active disease.

This clone came up a few times. The chain combines TRBV9 with TRBJ2-5; 10 bases match TRBD2. With 0 bases clipped from V and 1 base from J, the junction kept 15 bases outside the gene matches. Per the germline V gene, CDR1 is SGDLS and CDR2 is YYNGEE. The CDR3 totals 20 residues. The CDR3 spells CASSVEDGLTSGALQETQYF. CDR3 nucleotides: TGTGCCAGCAGCGTAGAGGACGGACTAACTAGCGGGGCTCTCCAAGAGACCCAGTACTTC.

The chain joins TRBV5-8 to TRBJ1-1; D may be TRBD1 (6 bases). Trimming left V 5 bases short and J 3 bases short, with 20 bases between. The CDR3 sequence is 16 residues long. Germline lookup yields CDR1 SGHTS and CDR2 YDEGEE. CDR3 coding DNA: TGTGCCAGCAGATCCTGGGGCCTGGGGGCGGACACTGAAGCTTTCTTT. This gives the protein CASRSWGLGADTEAFF. The whole variable domain, remainder taken from reference TRBV5-8 and TRBJ1-1, is EAGVTQSPTHLIKTRGQQATLRCSPISGHTSVYWYQQALGLGLQFLLWYDEGEERNRGNFPPRFSGRQFPNYSSELNVNALELEDSALYLCASRSWGLGADTEAFFGQGTRLTVV.